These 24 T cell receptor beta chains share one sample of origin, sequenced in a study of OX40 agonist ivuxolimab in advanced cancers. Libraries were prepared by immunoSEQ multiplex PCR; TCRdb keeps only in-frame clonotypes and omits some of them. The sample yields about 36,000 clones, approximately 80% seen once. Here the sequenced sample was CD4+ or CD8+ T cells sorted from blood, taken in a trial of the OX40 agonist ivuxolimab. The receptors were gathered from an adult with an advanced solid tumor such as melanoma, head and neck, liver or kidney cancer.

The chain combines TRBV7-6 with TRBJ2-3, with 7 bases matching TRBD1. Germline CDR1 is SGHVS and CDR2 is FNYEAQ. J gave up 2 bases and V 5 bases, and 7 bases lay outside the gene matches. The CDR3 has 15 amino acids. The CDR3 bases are TGTGCCAGCAGCCCACTAGGGGGCTCCACAGATACGCAGTATTTT. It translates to CASSPLGGSTDTQYF.

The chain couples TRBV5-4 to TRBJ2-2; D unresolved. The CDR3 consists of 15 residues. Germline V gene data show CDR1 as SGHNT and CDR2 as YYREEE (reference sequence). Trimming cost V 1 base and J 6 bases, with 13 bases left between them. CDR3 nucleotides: TGTGCCAGCAGCTTGAGGGTTGAGGTGGCCGGGGAGCTGTTTTTT. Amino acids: CASSLRVEVAGELFF. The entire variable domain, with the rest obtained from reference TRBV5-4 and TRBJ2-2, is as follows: ETGVTQSPTHLIKTRGQQVTLRCSSQSGHNTVSWYQQALGQGPQFIFQYYREEENGRGNFPPRFSGLQFPNYSSELNVNALELDDSALYLCASSLRVEVAGELFFGEGSRLTVL.

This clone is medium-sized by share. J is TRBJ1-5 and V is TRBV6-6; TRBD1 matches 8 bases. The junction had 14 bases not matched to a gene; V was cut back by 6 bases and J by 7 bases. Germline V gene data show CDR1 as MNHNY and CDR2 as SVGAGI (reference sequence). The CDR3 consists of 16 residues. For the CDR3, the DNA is TGTGCCAGCAGCGCCACTAGACAGGGGCCCTGGCAGCCCCAGCATTTT. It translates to CASSATRQGPWQPQHF.

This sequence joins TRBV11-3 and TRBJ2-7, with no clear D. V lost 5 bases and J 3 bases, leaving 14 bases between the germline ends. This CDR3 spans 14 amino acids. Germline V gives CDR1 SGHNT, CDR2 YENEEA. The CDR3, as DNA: TGTGCCAGCAGCCCCTACGACAAGCGCTACGAGCAGTACTTC. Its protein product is CASSPYDKRYEQYF.

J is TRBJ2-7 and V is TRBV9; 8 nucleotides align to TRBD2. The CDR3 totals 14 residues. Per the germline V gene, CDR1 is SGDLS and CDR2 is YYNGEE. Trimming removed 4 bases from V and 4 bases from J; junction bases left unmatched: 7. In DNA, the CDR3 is TGTGCCAGCAGCCCCCATCGGGGGGGGTACGAGCAGTACTTC. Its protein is CASSPHRGGYEQYF. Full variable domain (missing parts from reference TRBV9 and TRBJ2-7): DSGVTQTPKHLITATGQRVTLRCSPRSGDLSVYWYQQSLDQGLQFLIQYYNGEERAKGNILERFSAQQFPDLHSELNLSSLELGDSALYFCASSPHRGGYEQYFGPGTRLTVT.

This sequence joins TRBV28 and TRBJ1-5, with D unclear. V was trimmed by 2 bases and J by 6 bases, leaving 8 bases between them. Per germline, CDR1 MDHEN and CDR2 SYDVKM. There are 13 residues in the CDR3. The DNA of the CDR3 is TGTGCCAGCAGTTTAACAGAGGGTCAGCCCCAGCATTTT. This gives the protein CASSLTEGQPQHF.

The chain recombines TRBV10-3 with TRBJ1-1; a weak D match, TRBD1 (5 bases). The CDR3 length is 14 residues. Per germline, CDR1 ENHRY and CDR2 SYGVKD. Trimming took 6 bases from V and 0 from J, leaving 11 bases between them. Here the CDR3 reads CAIRARGLNTEAFF. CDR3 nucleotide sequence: TGTGCCATCAGGGCGAGGGGATTGAACACTGAAGCTTTCTTT.

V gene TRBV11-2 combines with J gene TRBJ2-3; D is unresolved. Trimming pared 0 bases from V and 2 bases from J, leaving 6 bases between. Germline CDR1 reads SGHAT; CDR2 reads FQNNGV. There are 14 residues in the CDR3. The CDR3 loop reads CASSLEAITDTQYF. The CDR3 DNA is TGTGCCAGCAGCTTAGAGGCCATCACAGATACGCAGTATTTT.

Here the CDR3 reads CASSQLNTGELFF. In DNA form, the CDR3 reads TGTGCCAGCAGCCAATTGAACACCGGGGAGCTGTTTTTT. The chain couples TRBV7-9 to TRBJ2-2; D is unclear. Trimming removed 5 bases from V and 1 base from J, with 5 bases in between. CDR3 length: 13 residues. Per germline, CDR1 SEHNR and CDR2 FQNEAQ (reference sequence).

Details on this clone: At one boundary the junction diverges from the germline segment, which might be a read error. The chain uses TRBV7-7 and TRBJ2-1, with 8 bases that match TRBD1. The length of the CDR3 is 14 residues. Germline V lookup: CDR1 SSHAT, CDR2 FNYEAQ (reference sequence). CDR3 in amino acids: CASSLGQGWNEQFF. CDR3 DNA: TGTGCTAGCAGCTTAGGACAGGGTTGGAATGAGCAGTTCTTC.

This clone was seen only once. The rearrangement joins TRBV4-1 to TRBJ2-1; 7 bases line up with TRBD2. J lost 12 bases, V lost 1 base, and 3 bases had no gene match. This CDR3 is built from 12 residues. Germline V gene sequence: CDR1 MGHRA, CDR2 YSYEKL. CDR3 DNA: TGCGCCAGCAGCCAAGGCGGGGGTTGGCAGTTCTTC. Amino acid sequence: CASSQGGGWQFF.

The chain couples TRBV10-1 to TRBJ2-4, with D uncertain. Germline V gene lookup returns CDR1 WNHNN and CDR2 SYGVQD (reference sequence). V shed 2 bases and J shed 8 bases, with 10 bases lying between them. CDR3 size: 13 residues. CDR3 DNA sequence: TGCGCCAGCAGTGAGGAAGGGATCGACATTCAGTACTTC. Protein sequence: CASSEEGIDIQYF.

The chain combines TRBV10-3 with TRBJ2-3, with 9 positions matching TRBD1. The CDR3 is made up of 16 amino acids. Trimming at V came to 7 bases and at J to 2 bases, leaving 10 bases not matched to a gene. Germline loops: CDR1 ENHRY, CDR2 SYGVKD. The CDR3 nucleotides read TGTGCCATCAATTGGCGCGGGGACAGGGACACAGATACGCAGTATTTT. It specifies CAINWRGDRDTDTQYF.

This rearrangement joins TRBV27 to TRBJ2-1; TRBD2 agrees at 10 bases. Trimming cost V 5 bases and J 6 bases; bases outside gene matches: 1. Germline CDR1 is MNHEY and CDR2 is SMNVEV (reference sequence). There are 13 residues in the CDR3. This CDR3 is CASSSGGVNEQFF. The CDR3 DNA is TGTGCCAGCAGTAGCGGGGGGGTCAATGAGCAGTTCTTC.

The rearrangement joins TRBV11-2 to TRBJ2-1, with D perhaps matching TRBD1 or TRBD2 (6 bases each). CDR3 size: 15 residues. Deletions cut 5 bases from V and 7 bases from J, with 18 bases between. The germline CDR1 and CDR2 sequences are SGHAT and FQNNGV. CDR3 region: CASSTQSQGTNEQFF. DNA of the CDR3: TGTGCCAGCAGCACCCAATCCCAGGGGACTAATGAGCAGTTCTTC. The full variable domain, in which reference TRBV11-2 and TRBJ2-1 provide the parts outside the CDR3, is EAGVAQSPRYKIIEKRQSVAFWCNPISGHATLYWYQQILGQGPKLLIQFQNNGVVDDSQLPKDRFSAERLKGVDSTLKIQPAKLEDSAVYLCASSTQSQGTNEQFFGPGTRLTVL.

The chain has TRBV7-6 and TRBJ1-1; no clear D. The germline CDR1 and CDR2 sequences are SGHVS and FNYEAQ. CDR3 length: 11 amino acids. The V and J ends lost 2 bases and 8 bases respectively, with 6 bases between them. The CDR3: CASSLSLEAFF. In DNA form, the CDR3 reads TGTGCCAGCAGCTTAAGTCTAGAAGCTTTCTTT.

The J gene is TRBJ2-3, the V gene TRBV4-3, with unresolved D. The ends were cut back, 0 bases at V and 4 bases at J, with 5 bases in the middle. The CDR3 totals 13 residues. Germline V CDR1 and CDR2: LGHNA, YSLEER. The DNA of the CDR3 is TGCGCCAGCAGCCAAGATCTAGCAGATACGCAGTATTTT. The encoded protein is CASSQDLADTQYF.

For the CDR3, the DNA is TGTGCCAGCAGCACAGGGGACAGGATGGACGAGCAGTACTTC. This gives the protein CASSTGDRMDEQYF. This chain connects TRBV9 to TRBJ2-7, with 8 bases aligning to TRBD1. The germline V gene has CDR1 SGDLS and CDR2 YYNGEE. CDR3 length: 14 residues. After removal of 4 bases from V and 5 bases from J, the junction contained 8 bases not matched to a gene.

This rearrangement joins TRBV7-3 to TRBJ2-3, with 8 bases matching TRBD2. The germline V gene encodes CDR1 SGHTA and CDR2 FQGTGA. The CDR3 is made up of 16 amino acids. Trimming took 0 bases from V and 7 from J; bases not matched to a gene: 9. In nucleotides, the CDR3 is TGTGCCAGCAGCTTAACTGGCGGGGGGACCTCTTATACGCAGTATTTT. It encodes CASSLTGGGTSYTQYF.

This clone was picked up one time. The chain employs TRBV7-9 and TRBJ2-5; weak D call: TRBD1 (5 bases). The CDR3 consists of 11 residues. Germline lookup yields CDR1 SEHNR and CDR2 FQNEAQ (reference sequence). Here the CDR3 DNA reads TGTGCTTCTTGGGCAGGGGAGACCCAGTACTTC. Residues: CASWAGETQYF.

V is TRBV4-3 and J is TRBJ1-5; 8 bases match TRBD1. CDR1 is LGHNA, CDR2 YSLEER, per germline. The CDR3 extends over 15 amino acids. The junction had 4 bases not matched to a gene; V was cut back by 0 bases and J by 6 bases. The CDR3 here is CASSQEVGQGQPQHF. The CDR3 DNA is TGCGCCAGCAGCCAAGAGGTCGGACAGGGTCAGCCCCAGCATTTT.

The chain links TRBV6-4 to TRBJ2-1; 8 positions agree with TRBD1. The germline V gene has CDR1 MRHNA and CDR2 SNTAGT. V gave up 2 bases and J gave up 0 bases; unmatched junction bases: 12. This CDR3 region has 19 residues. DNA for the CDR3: TGTGCCAGCAGTGACCCGGACGGTAGGACAGGGAGCTCCTACAATGAGCAGTTCTTC. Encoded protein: CASSDPDGRTGSSYNEQFF.

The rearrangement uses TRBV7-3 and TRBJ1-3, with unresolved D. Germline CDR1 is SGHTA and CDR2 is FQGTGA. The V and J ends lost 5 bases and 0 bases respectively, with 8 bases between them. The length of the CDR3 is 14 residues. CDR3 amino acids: CASSIKLSGNTIYF. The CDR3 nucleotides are TGTGCCAGCAGCATAAAACTCTCTGGAAACACCATATATTTT.

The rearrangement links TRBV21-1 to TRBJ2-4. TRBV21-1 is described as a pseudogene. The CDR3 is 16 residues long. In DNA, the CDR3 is TGTGCCAGGATCCGGGCTTCACTTTGGGCGGAGAACATTCAGTACTTC. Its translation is CARIRASLWAENIQYF.